These T cell receptor beta chains were read from a single sample in a study of blood T cell repertoires in COVID-19. Produced via immunoSEQ multiplex PCR; TCRdb's table is partial and in-frame only. The data hold 100,000 to 150,000 clones, with over 65% observed a single time. The sequenced sample was peripheral blood. The origin of the receptors is an older man with acute or convalescent COVID-19. Each CDR3 is given with its conserved first and last residue. Fields, in order: D gene, J gene, V gene, clone size, CDR3 DNA, CDR3 protein. D genes are given only for firm matches. Expanded clones get a size class; other rows say once, few or many, or leave the size out.

>NA|TRBJ2-1|TRBV2|NA
TGTGCCAGCAGTGCCCTAGCCTACAATGAGCAGTTCTTC
CASSALAYNEQFF
>TRBD2|TRBJ2-1|TRBV24-1|NA
TGTGCCACCAGTGATACCGGGACTAGCGGGGGCAATGAGCAGTTCTTC
CATSDTGTSGGNEQFF
>TRBD1|TRBJ1-1|TRBV7-6|NA
TGTGCCAGCAGCTTAGCGGGGACAGGGGGGGAGAACACTGAAGCTTTCTTT
CASSLAGTGGENTEAFF
>NA|TRBJ2-5|TRBV6-5|NA
TGTGCCGTGACTCGGACTCCGCAAGAGACCCAGTACTTC
CAVTRTPQETQYF
>NA|TRBJ2-7|TRBV2|NA
TGTGCCAGCAGTATGGGCACAGCCTACGAGCAGTACTTC
CASSMGTAYEQYF
>NA|TRBJ2-5|TRBV28|NA
TGTGCCAGCAGTTCTTTGGTTGGGGCAGAGACCCAGTACTTC
CASSSLVGAETQYF
>TRBD1|TRBJ1-4|TRBV29-1|NA
TGCAGCGGAAGGACAGGGGAGAATGAAAAACTGTTTTTT
CSGRTGENEKLFF
>TRBD2|TRBJ2-1|TRBV6-2/TRBV6-3|NA
TGTGCCAGCAGTTCCCTAGCGGGGCTATACAATGAGCAGTTCTTC
CASSSLAGLYNEQFF
>TRBD2|TRBJ2-7|TRBV11-2|once
TGTGCCAGCAGCCTCGGACTAGCGGGAAGCTACGAGCAGTACTTC
CASSLGLAGSYEQYF
>TRBD1|TRBJ2-3|TRBV4-3|NA
TGCGCCAGCAGCCAAGGAACGACAGGGATAGGCACAGATACGCAGTATTTT
CASSQGTTGIGTDTQYF
>TRBD2|TRBJ2-2|TRBV7-2|once
TGTGCCAGCAGCTTAGTCGGTCTGCGGGAGGACACCGGGGAGCTGTTTTTT
CASSLVGLREDTGELFF
>TRBD2|TRBJ2-7|TRBV11-2|NA
TGTGCCAGCAGCTTATCCCCCTATTTGGCGGGAGTCAAAGAGCAGTACTTC
CASSLSPYLAGVKEQYF
>NA|TRBJ2-7|TRBV30|NA
TGTGCCTGGAGTGTTTTTGGGCAGGGTAAAAGCGAGCAGTACTTC
CAWSVFGQGKSEQYF
>TRBD2|TRBJ2-5|TRBV18|NA
TGTGCCAGCTCAGGTCCTAGCGGGATCCAAGAGACCCAGTACTTC
CASSGPSGIQETQYF
>NA|TRBJ1-5|TRBV5-1|NA
TGCGCCAGCAGCCCCGGACATACGGGTAGCAATCAGCCCCAGCATTTT
CASSPGHTGSNQPQHF
>NA|TRBJ2-2|TRBV7-3|NA
TGTGCCAGCAGCCCTGAAGGAGAGGAGCTGTTTTTT
CASSPEGEELFF
>TRBD2|TRBJ2-3|TRBV5-1|NA
TGCGCCAGCAGCCTTCCTCTAGCGGGAAGCGGCACAGATACGCAGTATTTT
CASSLPLAGSGTDTQYF
>TRBD1|TRBJ1-5|TRBV6-5|NA
TGTGCCAGCAGTCGACAGGGAAGCAATCAGCCCCAGCATTTT
CASSRQGSNQPQHF
>NA|TRBJ2-7|TRBV12-5|NA
TGTGCTAGTGGTTGGCAGCGCACCTACGAGCAGTACTTC
CASGWQRTYEQYF
>TRBD1|TRBJ1-4|TRBV27|NA
TGTGCCAGCAGTTCCCCAGGGGGCAGTGAAAAACTGTTTTTT
CASSSPGGSEKLFF
>TRBD1|TRBJ1-4|TRBV28|NA
TGTGCCAGCAGTTTGAACCGACAGGGAAGTTGGGAAAAACTGTTTTTT
CASSLNRQGSWEKLFF
>TRBD2|TRBJ2-3|TRBV7-3|once
TGTGCCAGCAGCTTAACGTTGGCGGGGGGGAGCACAGATACGCAGTATTTT
CASSLTLAGGSTDTQYF
>TRBD2|TRBJ2-1|TRBV19|NA
TGTGCCAGTAGACTAGCGGGGGACTACAATGAGCAGTTCTTC
CASRLAGDYNEQFF
>TRBD1|TRBJ1-2|TRBV2|NA
TGTGCCAGCGGACAGGACTCCTATGGCTACACCTTC
CASGQDSYGYTF
>NA|TRBJ2-7|TRBV15|NA
TGTGCCACCAGCAGAGGGGCACAGGGCCTTATCTCCTACGAGCAGTACTTC
CATSRGAQGLISYEQYF
>NA|TRBJ2-7|TRBV7-2|few
TGTGCCAGCAGCTTTCGGGGTTCCTACGAGCAGTACTTC
CASSFRGSYEQYF
>TRBD2|TRBJ2-5|TRBV6-2/TRBV6-3|NA
TGTGCCAGCAGTTACCCACTAGCGGGGGGGCTCCAAGAGACCCAGTACTTC
CASSYPLAGGLQETQYF
>NA|TRBJ2-1|TRBV3-1/TRBV3-2|NA
TGTGCCAGCAGCCAAGATTCTGCCTACAATGAGCAGTTCTTC
CASSQDSAYNEQFF
>TRBD2|TRBJ2-5|TRBV5-1|NA
TGCGCCAGCAGCTTGGTAGCGGGGGGCCAAGAGACCCAGTACTTC
CASSLVAGGQETQYF
>NA|TRBJ2-7|TRBV21-1|NA
TGTGCCAGCAGCAAAGTCGGACTATGCTACGAGCAGTACTTC
CASSKVGLCYEQYF
>TRBD2|TRBJ2-7|TRBV10-2|NA
TGCGCCAGCAGTGCGAAGTCTCTAGCGGGAGGCTACGAGCAGTACTTC
CASSAKSLAGGYEQYF
>TRBD1|TRBJ1-1|TRBV28|NA
TGTGCCAGCAGCCTAGACACAGGGGTCGGAGCTTTCTTT
CASSLDTGVGAFF
>NA|TRBJ1-4|TRBV30|NA
TGTGCCTGGAGGCGGGTTGAAAAACTGTTTTTT
CAWRRVEKLFF
>TRBD1|TRBJ1-1|TRBV13|NA
TGTGCCAGCAGCCAAAACAGGGGGCCCGCTTTCTTT
CASSQNRGPAFF
>TRBD2|TRBJ2-1|TRBV24-1|NA
TGTGCCACCAGTGATCACCCGACTAGCGGGAGAGGGAATGAGCAGTTCTTC
CATSDHPTSGRGNEQFF
>NA|TRBJ1-6|TRBV6-5|NA
TGTGCCAGCAGTTACCGACCTACAGGGAATAATTCACCCCTCCACTTT
CASSYRPTGNNSPLHF
>NA|TRBJ2-7|TRBV11-3|once
TGTGCCAGCAGCTTAGGGCACGGGGGGCTCTACGAGCAGTACTTC
CASSLGHGGLYEQYF
>NA|TRBJ1-4|TRBV5-3|NA
TGTGCCAGAAGCTTGGCTCGGCAGGCCGTTAATGAAAAACTGTTTTTT
CARSLARQAVNEKLFF
>NA|TRBJ2-1|TRBV6-5|NA
TGTGCCAGCAGTTACTCCCCCCTGAGCTCCTACAATGAGCAGTTCTTC
CASSYSPLSSYNEQFF
>NA|TRBJ1-2|TRBV28|NA
TGTGCCAGCAGTTCCTACGATCACTATGGCTACACCTTC
CASSSYDHYGYTF
>TRBD1|TRBJ1-2|TRBV2|NA
TGTGCCAGCAGTGGAACCGGGACAGGGTGGAATGGCTACACCTTC
CASSGTGTGWNGYTF
>NA|TRBJ1-1|TRBV10-3|NA
TGTGCCACCCAGGGCGGGAGTTTGAACACTGAAGCTTTCTTT
CATQGGSLNTEAFF